A selection of T cell receptor beta chains follows, all from one sample in a study of cytomegalovirus exposure and HLA in healthy donors. Data came from immunoSEQ multiplex PCR; TCRdb stores just in-frame clones and leaves some out. The profile shows about 92,000 clones, 80% of them singletons. Sequenced input: PBMCs. The receptors originated from a man between 18 and 29 years old in good health and CMV-seronegative. CDR3s include the opening cysteine and the closing phenylalanine or tryptophan. Each record gives: D gene, J gene, clone size, V gene, CDR3 DNA, CDR3 protein. D genes are given only for firm matches. Size values are once, few and many counts, or a class for expanded clones, and some rows have none.

.	TRBJ2-5	.	TRBV13	TGTGCCAGCAGCTCCGGAGACAGTGAACAAGAGACCCAGTACTTC	CASSSGDSEQETQYF
.	TRBJ1-4	.	TRBV6-6	TGTGCCAGCTCAAAAGGGGGAAAACTGTTTTTT	CASSKGGKLFF
TRBD2	TRBJ2-3	.	TRBV11-2	TGTGCCAGCAGCTTAGTGGGGTTGGATCTAGCGGGAACAGATACGCAGTATTTT	CASSLVGLDLAGTDTQYF
.	TRBJ2-2	.	TRBV11-3	TGTGCCAGCAGCCTTAGACAGAACACCGGGGAGCTGTTTTTT	CASSLRQNTGELFF
TRBD1	TRBJ1-1	.	TRBV5-1	TGCGCCAGCAGCTTGGTCGGGACAGGAACTGTGAACACTGAAGCTTTCTTT	CASSLVGTGTVNTEAFF
.	TRBJ1-1	.	TRBV7-9	TGTGCCAGCAGCTTAGTACAGGAAACTGAAGCTTTCTTT	CASSLVQETEAFF
.	TRBJ2-6	.	TRBV9	TGTGCCAGCAGCGTAGCGGGGTCTGGGGCCAACGTCCTGACTTTC	CASSVAGSGANVLTF
TRBD1	TRBJ1-5	few	TRBV29-1	TGCAGCGTGGCCGAACAGGGGGCCGGTCAGCCCCAGCATTTT	CSVAEQGAGQPQHF
.	TRBJ1-2	once	TRBV6-6	TGTGCCAGCAGACGAGATTATGGCTACACCTTC	CASRRDYGYTF
.	TRBJ1-2	.	TRBV6-5	TGTGCCAGCACCCACCGGCGCGGACTCTATGGCTACACCTTC	CASTHRRGLYGYTF
.	TRBJ2-7	.	TRBV7-9	TGTGCCAGCAGCCCGGGACATTCCTACGAGCAGTACTTC	CASSPGHSYEQYF
TRBD2	TRBJ2-1	.	TRBV5-1	TGCGCCAGCAGCTTGGGGGGCGGGAGCTCCTACAATGAGCAGTTCTTC	CASSLGGGSSYNEQFF
.	TRBJ1-1	.	TRBV9	TGTGCCAGCAGCCCACAGGGAGCGGACACTGAAGCTTTCTTT	CASSPQGADTEAFF
.	TRBJ1-1	.	TRBV6-5	TGTGCCAGCACTGCGACGGCGGGTTTGAACACTGAAGCTTTCTTT	CASTATAGLNTEAFF
TRBD2	TRBJ2-7	.	TRBV18	TGTGCCAGTTCACGGGGGGAAAGCTCCTACGAGCAGTACTTC	CASSRGESSYEQYF
TRBD1	TRBJ2-1	once	TRBV2	TGTGCCAGACAGGGGCTGAGCAATGAGCAGTTCTTC	CARQGLSNEQFF
.	TRBJ1-5	.	TRBV7-2	TGTGCCAGCAGCCGGGCCAGGGAAGGTCAGCCCCAGCATTTT	CASSRAREGQPQHF
.	TRBJ2-2	.	TRBV23-1	TGCGCCAGCAGTCAGCTGACACACACCGGGGAGCTGTTTTTT	CASSQLTHTGELFF
.	TRBJ1-5	.	TRBV7-8	TGTGCCAGCAGCTTAAAGAGAGACTGGAACAATCAGCCCCAGCATTTT	CASSLKRDWNNQPQHF